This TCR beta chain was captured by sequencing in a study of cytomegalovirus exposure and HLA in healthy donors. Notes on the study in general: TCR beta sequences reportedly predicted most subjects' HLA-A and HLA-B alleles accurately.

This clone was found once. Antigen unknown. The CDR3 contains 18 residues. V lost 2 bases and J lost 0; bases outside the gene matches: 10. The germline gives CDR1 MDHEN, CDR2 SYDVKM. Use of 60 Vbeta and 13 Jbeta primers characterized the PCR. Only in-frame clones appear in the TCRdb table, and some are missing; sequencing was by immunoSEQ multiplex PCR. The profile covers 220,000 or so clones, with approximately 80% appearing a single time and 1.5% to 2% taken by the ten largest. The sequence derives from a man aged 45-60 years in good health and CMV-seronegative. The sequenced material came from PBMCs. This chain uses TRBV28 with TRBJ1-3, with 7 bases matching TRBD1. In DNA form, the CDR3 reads TGTGCCAGCAGTTTACGGTCAGGGGGTCTACTCTCTGGAAACACCATATATTTT. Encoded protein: CASSLRSGGLLSGNTIYF.